The T cell receptor (beta chain) described here comes from a study of vaccination effects on CD4 cells after COVID-19. Profiling relied on immunoSEQ multiplex PCR, and the TCRdb table lists in-frame clones only, not all of them. The sample lists about 63,000 clones; about 71% were seen once. The germline V gene has CDR1 WSHSY and CDR2 SAAADI. There are 15 residues in the CDR3. J was trimmed by 5 bases and V by 4 bases; bases with no gene match: 7. Before sequencing took place, the ViraFEST assay used viral peptide pools to expand antigen-specific CD4+ T cells. Following 10 days of culture, CD4+ T cells were isolated. Nucleocapsid antibodies were negative in the vaccine recipients, who had never had SARS-CoV-2 infection. Researchers swapped half the medium for IL-2 medium on both days 3 and 7. Findings of the study overall: In the late period after vaccination, infection- and vaccine-induced clones contracted markedly.

As regards this clone: The antigen remains undetermined.

J is TRBJ2-3 and V is TRBV10-2; 9 bases align to TRBD2. This TCR came from a human donor who received a COVID-19 vaccine. The specimen comprised CD4+ T cells from PBMCs cultured with HCoV-OC43 spike peptides, sampled before COVID-19 vaccination. Regarding subset: HCoV-OC43 spike overlapping peptide pool stimulation. CDR3: CASSAAGGRVDTQYF. As DNA, the CDR3 is TGCGCCAGCAGTGCGGCGGGGGGGCGTGTAGATACGCAGTATTTT.